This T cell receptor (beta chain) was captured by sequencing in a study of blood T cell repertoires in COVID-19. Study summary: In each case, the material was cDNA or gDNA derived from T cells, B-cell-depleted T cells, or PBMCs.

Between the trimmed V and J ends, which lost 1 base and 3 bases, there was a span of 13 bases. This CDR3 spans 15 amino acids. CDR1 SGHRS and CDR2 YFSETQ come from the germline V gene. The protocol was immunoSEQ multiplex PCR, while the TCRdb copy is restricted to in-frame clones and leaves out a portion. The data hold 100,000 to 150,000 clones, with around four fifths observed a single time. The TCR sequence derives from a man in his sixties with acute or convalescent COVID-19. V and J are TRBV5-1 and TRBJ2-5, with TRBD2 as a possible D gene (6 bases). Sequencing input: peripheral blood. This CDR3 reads CASSLLPSVEETQYF. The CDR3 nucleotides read TGCGCCAGCAGCTTGTTGCCTAGCGTCGAAGAGACCCAGTACTTC. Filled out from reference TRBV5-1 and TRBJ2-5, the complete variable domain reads KAGVTQTPRYLIKTRGQQVTLSCSPISGHRSVSWYQQTPGQGLQFLFEYFSETQRNKGNFPGRFSGRQFSNSRSEMNVSTLELGDSALYLCASSLLPSVEETQYFGPGTRLLVL.